These 26 T cell receptor beta chains came from one sample sequenced in a study of identical twins. TCRdb called the 5' RACE reads again in MiXCR, with one record for every CDR3 protein. In the table there are a few hundred thousand distinct CDR3 sequences, approximately 9.6% of which are singletons. These data were also filed under a second study, of yellow fever vaccine responses in identical twins.

The sample taken for sequencing was PBMCs. The source of these receptors is a woman younger than 35 in good health.

This clonotype was seen a few times. The J gene is TRBJ1-2, the V gene TRBV6-1; D not resolved. Looked up from germline, CDR1 is MNHNS and CDR2 is SASEGT. Trimming took off 6 bases at V and 8 bases at J, with 19 bases between the two ends. This CDR3 has 14 residues. The CDR3: CASSWTSPLGGYTF. CDR3 bases: TGTGCCAGCAGCTGGACCAGTCCCTTAGGGGGCTACACCTTC.

The CDR3 spells CSAPEAYEQYF. In nucleotides, the CDR3 is TGCAGTGCCCCAGAAGCTTACGAGCAGTACTTC. The genes are TRBV20-1 and TRBJ2-7; D is unclear. This CDR3 has 11 amino acids. Germline CDR1 is DFQATT and CDR2 is SNEGSKA (reference sequence). The V and J ends lost 6 bases and 4 bases respectively, with 10 bases between them.

This clonotype was picked up a small number of times. The rearrangement uses TRBV21-1 and TRBJ1-5; TRBD1, as called in the table, went unchecked against the DNA. TRBV21-1 is assigned pseudogene status. CDR3 length equals 14 residues. The CDR3 protein is CASSKGGATQPQHF. The CDR3 DNA reads as TGTGCCAGCAGCAAAGGAGGGGCTACTCAGCCCCAGCATTTT.

Only a few counts were recorded for this clonotype. The rearrangement links TRBV6-2 or TRBV6-3 to TRBJ2-1; 10 positions match TRBD2. The trim removed 4 bases at V and 6 bases at J, leaving 6 bases unmatched. The germline CDR1 and CDR2 sequences are MNHEY and SVGEGT. This CDR3 is 15 amino acids long. CDR3 region: CASSFLAGVRNEQFF. DNA of the CDR3: TGTGCCAGCAGTTTCCTAGCGGGAGTTCGCAATGAGCAGTTCTTC.

This clonotype was seen repeatedly, ten times or more. V is TRBV12-3 or TRBV12-4 and J is TRBJ1-4, with 8 bases aligning to TRBD1. After removal of 5 bases from V and 6 bases from J, the junction contained 8 bases not matched to a gene. This CDR3 has 15 amino acids. The CDR3 loop reads CASSPGQGRHEKLFF. The DNA of the CDR3 is TGTGCCAGCAGTCCTGGACAGGGCAGACATGAAAAACTGTTTTTT.

The chain combines TRBV12-3 or TRBV12-4 with TRBJ2-2, with D tentatively TRBD1 or TRBD2 (6 bases each). Trimming pared 6 bases from V and 5 bases from J, leaving 19 bases between. The CDR3 has 16 residues. The CDR3, as DNA: TGTGCCAGCAGCACGGACAGCACTCGGGGGACCGGGGAGCTGTTTTTT. Translated: CASSTDSTRGTGELFF.

This clonotype was counted once. The chain uses TRBV7-9 and TRBJ2-1; a possible D gene is TRBD1 (6 bases). The CDR3 spans 11 residues. V was shortened by 6 bases and J by 14 bases, with 14 bases between the two germline ends. The germline CDR1 and CDR2 sequences are SEHNR and FQNEAQ (reference sequence). This chain's CDR3 is CASSLQGAEFF. For the CDR3, the DNA is TGTGCCAGCAGTCTACAGGGCGCGGAGTTCTTC.

In this sample, this clonotype turned up many times. The V call is TRBV20-1, the J call TRBJ2-7; D unclear. Trimming removed 6 bases at V and 6 bases at J, with 9 bases between. CDR3 length: 10 amino acids. Germline CDR1 is DFQATT and CDR2 is SNEGSKA (reference sequence). The CDR3 here is CSAGSGEQYF. The CDR3 DNA is TGCAGTGCCGGTTCGGGCGAGCAGTACTTC.

The chain links TRBV6-2 or TRBV6-3 to TRBJ2-2; 7 bases line up with TRBD2. CDR1 is MNHEY, CDR2 SVGEGT, per germline. This CDR3 has 17 amino acids. Trimming cost V 2 bases and J 0 bases; bases outside gene matches: 6. CDR3: CASSYLGLAANTGELFF. CDR3 DNA: TGTGCCAGCAGTTACCTCGGGCTAGCGGCGAACACCGGGGAGCTGTTTTTT.

This rearrangement joins TRBV7-9 to TRBJ1-3; D gene ambiguous. The germline gives CDR1 SEHNR, CDR2 FQNEAQ (reference sequence). This CDR3 region has 16 residues. Trimming pared 2 bases from V and 0 bases from J, leaving 11 bases between. The CDR3 loop reads CASSLISTNSGNTIYF. Here the CDR3 DNA reads TGTGCCAGCAGCTTAATATCGACAAACTCTGGAAACACCATATATTTT.

J is TRBJ1-1 and V is TRBV3-1; D call uncertain. Between the trimmed V and J ends, which lost 4 bases and 4 bases, there was a span of 10 bases. The CDR3 has 13 amino acids. Germline assignment: CDR1 LGHDT and CDR2 YNNKEL (reference sequence). The CDR3, as DNA: TGTGCCAGCAGCCGGCCCGGACTCACTGAAGCTTTCTTT. Protein sequence: CASSRPGLTEAFF.

V is TRBV6-1 and J is TRBJ2-1; 8 nucleotides agree with TRBD1. V shed 6 bases, J shed 4 bases, and the junction held 11 bases outside the gene matches. Germline V gives CDR1 MNHNS, CDR2 SASEGT. This CDR3 is 16 amino acids long. CDR3 in DNA: TGTGCCAGCAGGCGCGCAGGACAGGGAAATTACAATGAGCAGTTCTTC. It translates to CASRRAGQGNYNEQFF.

This clonotype was found many times. This chain links TRBV6-2 or TRBV6-3 with TRBJ2-1; unclear D gene. Germline CDR1 and CDR2: MNHEY and SVGEGT. The ends were cut back, 2 bases at V and 0 bases at J, with 5 bases in the middle. This CDR3 is 14 amino acids long. The CDR3, as DNA: TGTGCCAGCAGTTACGCGAACTCCTACAATGAGCAGTTCTTC. This translates into CASSYANSYNEQFF.

This clonotype was seen a handful of times. In DNA, the CDR3 is TGTGCCAGCAGTTACAGTTCCGGGCTAGCGGGGGCCTCCTACGAGCAGTACTTC. This encodes CASSYSSGLAGASYEQYF. The chain joins TRBV6-5 to TRBJ2-7; 10 bases fit TRBD2. CDR1 and CDR2 from the germline V gene are MNHEY and SVGAGI. V trimming: 2 bases; J trimming: 0 bases; junction bases outside the gene matches: 10. This CDR3 is 18 amino acids long.

This clonotype has at least ten counts. J is TRBJ2-5 and V is TRBV4-2; 7 bases are a match to TRBD2. J lost 3 bases, V lost 10 bases, and 11 bases had no gene match. The CDR3 loop spans 14 amino acids. Germline V gene lookup returns CDR1 LGHNA and CDR2 YNFKEQ. The chain's CDR3 is CATRQTGGEETQYF. The CDR3 nucleotides are TGTGCCACCAGACAGACGGGGGGTGAAGAGACCCAGTACTTC.

V is TRBV4-1 and J is TRBJ2-7, with D unclear. CDR3 length equals 14 residues. Looked up from germline, CDR1 is MGHRA and CDR2 is YSYEKL. Trimming removed 4 bases at V and 2 bases at J, with 12 bases between. As DNA, the CDR3 is TGCGCCAGCAGCCGTGTAGGTCCTCCCTACGAGCAGTACTTC. This translates into CASSRVGPPYEQYF.

This clonotype was picked up a small number of times. The chain couples TRBV28 to TRBJ2-7; D is ambiguous. V lost 3 bases and J 4 bases, leaving 10 bases between the germline ends. Looked up from germline, CDR1 is MDHEN and CDR2 is SYDVKM. The CDR3 has 13 residues. The CDR3 coding sequence is TGTGCCAGCAGTTTCAATGGCCTATACGAGCAGTACTTC. Protein: CASSFNGLYEQYF.

In this sample, this clonotype turned up many times. The CDR3 region is CASSLPALSGNEQFF. The CDR3 bases are TGCGCCAGCAGCTTGCCGGCACTCTCAGGAAATGAGCAGTTCTTC. This chain links TRBV5-1 with TRBJ2-1; D unresolved. The V gene lost 1 base and the J gene lost 7 bases, with 15 bases spanning the gap. This CDR3 region has 15 residues. Germline loops: CDR1 SGHRS, CDR2 YFSETQ.

This clonotype was picked up a small number of times. V gene TRBV5-1 combines with J gene TRBJ2-6; possible D gene TRBD2, 5 bases. Germline V gene lookup returns CDR1 SGHRS and CDR2 YFSETQ. The CDR3 extends over 18 amino acids. V was shortened by 0 bases and J by 0 bases, with 13 bases between the two germline ends. The CDR3 sequence is CASSLDPDYDSGANVLTF. Here the CDR3 DNA reads TGCGCCAGCAGCTTGGATCCTGACTATGACTCTGGGGCCAACGTCCTGACTTTC.

The V gene is TRBV2, the J gene TRBJ1-1; the D is unclear. V was pared by 4 bases and J by 8 bases, with 8 bases between. Germline loops: CDR1 SNHLY, CDR2 FYNNEI. This CDR3 has 11 amino acids. The CDR3 sequence: CASSVSIEAFF. The CDR3, as DNA: TGTGCCAGCAGTGTGTCTATCGAAGCTTTCTTT. Together with reference TRBV2 and TRBJ1-1, the CDR3 gives the full variable domain: EPEVTQTPSHQVTQMGQEVILRCVPISNHLYFYWYRQILGQKVEFLVSFYNNEISEKSEIFDDQFSVERPDGSNFTLKIRSTKLEDSAMYFCASSVSIEAFFGQGTRLTVV.

This clonotype was found a few times. J is TRBJ2-2 and V is TRBV24-1; D gene unclear. The V gene's germline CDR1 is KGHDR and CDR2 SFDVKD. V was pared by 6 bases and J by 7 bases, with 11 bases between. This CDR3 comprises 13 residues. The CDR3 bases are TGTGCCACCAGTACCCCTAGGAACGGGGAGCTGTTTTTT. As protein: CATSTPRNGELFF.

This clonotype was seen at least ten times. V is TRBV5-1 and J is TRBJ2-5, with D possibly being TRBD1 (5 bases). Germline CDR1 SGHRS, CDR2 YFSETQ. Trimming stripped 4 bases from V and 2 bases from J, with 12 bases between. This CDR3 comprises 14 residues. The CDR3 loop reads CASSVTAYQETQYF. The CDR3 bases are TGCGCCAGCAGCGTGACAGCCTATCAAGAGACCCAGTACTTC. Complete variable domain (other parts from reference TRBV5-1 and TRBJ2-5): KAGVTQTPRYLIKTRGQQVTLSCSPISGHRSVSWYQQTPGQGLQFLFEYFSETQRNKGNFPGRFSGRQFSNSRSEMNVSTLELGDSALYLCASSVTAYQETQYFGPGTRLLVL.

V is TRBV6-1 and J is TRBJ2-7, with TRBD1 matching over 9 bases. The CDR3 has 16 amino acids. Germline CDR1 MNHNS, CDR2 SASEGT. V trimming: 6 bases; J trimming: 3 bases; junction bases outside the gene matches: 12. The CDR3 coding sequence is TGTGCCAGCAGCCCCCAAGGACAGGGGTTCATCTACGAGCAGTACTTC. Its protein is CASSPQGQGFIYEQYF.

This clonotype was recorded a few times. The J gene is TRBJ1-5, the V gene TRBV2, with 10 positions matching TRBD1. The CDR3 has 14 amino acids. Trimming at V came to 3 bases and at J to 6 bases, leaving 2 bases not matched to a gene. Germline loops: CDR1 SNHLY, CDR2 FYNNEI. CDR3 in amino acids: CASSEDRGTQPQHF. Here the CDR3 DNA reads TGTGCCAGCAGTGAGGACAGGGGGACTCAGCCCCAGCATTTT.

This clonotype was seen more than once but under ten times. The rearrangement links TRBV3-1 to TRBJ1-3, with unresolved D. Per germline, CDR1 LGHDT and CDR2 YNNKEL (reference sequence). Trimming removed 4 bases from V and 4 bases from J, with 14 bases in between. This CDR3 has 15 amino acids. CDR3 loop: CASSPLDTPGNTIYF. CDR3 sequence (DNA): TGTGCCAGCAGCCCCTTAGACACCCCCGGAAACACCATATATTTT.

This clonotype was seen repeatedly, ten times or more. This chain's CDR3 is CASSLVSRATEAFF. The CDR3 DNA reads TGTGCCAGCAGCCTTGTCTCCCGGGCGACTGAAGCTTTCTTT. The genes are TRBV28 and TRBJ1-1; D not resolved. Germline V gene data show CDR1 as MDHEN and CDR2 as SYDVKM. V lost 6 bases, J lost 5 bases, and 16 bases lay in between. The CDR3 consists of 14 residues.